This record covers a single T cell receptor (beta chain). Antigen: not known. A multiplex PCR was run with 60 Vbeta primers and 13 Jbeta primers. Assay used: immunoSEQ multiplex PCR; TCRdb lists only in-frame clones, some missing. Of fewer than 120,000 clones in the sample, approximately 84% were seen once. This sample is part of a study of cytomegalovirus exposure and HLA in healthy donors. Study-level findings and limits: In vitro, three CMV-associated chains proved specific for CMV antigens.

CDR1 is SGHRS and CDR2 is YFSETQ in the germline V gene. The CDR3 covers 16 residues. Deletions cut 0 bases from V and 2 bases from J, with 15 bases between. J is TRBJ2-7 and V is TRBV5-1, with D tentatively TRBD2 (7 bases). Source material: PBMCs. This clonotype was sampled from a man aged 35 to 55 in good health and CMV-seronegative. CDR3 in amino acids: CASSLEGGVWTYEQYF. The CDR3 nucleotides are TGCGCCAGCAGCTTGGAGGGGGGGGTCTGGACCTACGAGCAGTACTTC.